The rows below give T cell receptor beta chains drawn from one sample of a study of identical twins. TCRdb called the 5' RACE reads again in MiXCR, with one record for every CDR3 protein. The table lists about 470,000 distinct CDR3 sequences, approximately 25% of them singletons. These records were also assigned to another study, of T cells expressing NK-cell markers.

What was sequenced was CD4+ T cells sorted from blood. All receptors derive from a woman aged 18-29 years in good health. Both conserved end residues are part of each CDR3. D genes are given only for firm matches. The size entry is marked missing in some rows and otherwise reads once, few, many or a size class.

clone_size	j_call	cdr3_length	v_call	d_call	cdr3_nt	cdr3_aa
few	TRBJ1-1	15	TRBV6-1	TRBD1	TGTGCCAGCAGTGGGACAGGGGTGGGCAACACTGAAGCTTTCTTT	CASSGTGVGNTEAFF
many	TRBJ2-7	15	TRBV27	TRBD2	TGTGCCAGCAGTTTATACGGCGGGGGGGCTGGCGAGCAGTACTTC	CASSLYGGGAGEQYF
NA	TRBJ2-1	16	TRBV5-6	NA	TGTGCCGGCAGCCTCGCTATTGGGGGCTCTGGGAATGAGCAGTTCTTC	CAGSLAIGGSGNEQFF
NA	TRBJ2-5	15	TRBV5-1	TRBD1	TGCGCCAGCAGCTTAGAGGGACAGGGGTTAGAGACCCAGTACTTC	CASSLEGQGLETQYF
few	TRBJ1-2	13	TRBV29-1	NA	TGCAGCGCGGTCGTGTCAGGTAGTAGAGGCTACACCTTC	CSAVVSGSRGYTF
NA	TRBJ2-2	16	TRBV12-3/TRBV12-4	TRBD2	TGTGCCAGCAGTCCCGTAGCGGGGGGGGGCACCGGGGAGCTGTTTTTT	CASSPVAGGGTGELFF
NA	TRBJ2-2	15	TRBV5-5	NA	TGTGCCAGCAGCCGACTAGTGGAGGTCACCGGGGAGCTGTTTTTT	CASSRLVEVTGELFF
few	TRBJ1-1	17	TRBV20-1	NA	TGCAGTGCTAGAGATGTGGGGGCTCGTCGCTTGAACACTGAAGCTTTCTTT	CSARDVGARRLNTEAFF
NA	TRBJ2-7	15	TRBV3-1	TRBD1	TGTGCCAGCAGCCAAGTTCGGACAGGACTCGAGGAGCAGTACTTC	CASSQVRTGLEEQYF
few	TRBJ2-2	13	TRBV6-4	NA	TGTGCCAGCAGTGACTCGGACACCGGGGAGCTGTTTTTT	CASSDSDTGELFF
few	TRBJ2-7	13	TRBV3-1	NA	TGTGCCAGCAGCCAAGAAGGTCGCTACGAGCAGTACTTC	CASSQEGRYEQYF
NA	TRBJ1-2	15	TRBV20-1	NA	TGCAGTGCTAGAGATAGGGCACTCAGGAACTATGGCTACACCTTC	CSARDRALRNYGYTF
NA	TRBJ2-3	16	TRBV6-5	NA	TGTGCCAGCAGTTACCCGGATCTAGTTGGCGCATATACGCAGTATTTT	CASSYPDLVGAYTQYF
few	TRBJ2-5	15	TRBV11-2	TRBD2	TGTGCCAGCACTCTCTCGGGGACTACGGGGGAGACCCAGTACTTC	CASTLSGTTGETQYF
NA	TRBJ1-1	12	TRBV7-9	NA	TGTGCCAGCAGCCCGGGGAGAAATCAAGCTTTCTTT	CASSPGRNQAFF
many	TRBJ2-3	12	TRBV29-1	NA	TGCAGCGTTAGGGGATCGACAGATACGCAGTATTTT	CSVRGSTDTQYF
NA	TRBJ2-5	12	TRBV7-2	NA	TGTGCCAGCAGCTTAATTAGCGCGACCCAGTACTTC	CASSLISATQYF
NA	TRBJ2-1	15	TRBV5-6	NA	TGTGCCAGCAGCTTGGTAGGCGTGGTGGAAAATGAGCAGTTCTTC	CASSLVGVVENEQFF
NA	TRBJ1-3	13	TRBV4-3	NA	TGCGCCAGCAGCCAAATGGAGGGGGACACCATATATTTT	CASSQMEGDTIYF
NA	TRBJ2-5	13	TRBV29-1	NA	TGCAGCGTTGAACACAGATTGGGTGAGACCCAGTACTTC	CSVEHRLGETQYF
NA	TRBJ1-1	13	TRBV20-1	NA	TGCAGCCCCCGAGAGACGGTGAACACTGAAGCTTTCTTT	CSPRETVNTEAFF
few	TRBJ2-3	14	TRBV12-3/TRBV12-4	NA	TGTGCCAGCAGATTAGCCGGCGCCACAGATACGCAGTATTTT	CASRLAGATDTQYF
NA	TRBJ1-1	15	TRBV6-4	NA	TGTGCCAGCAGACCGGGTCGGGGAGGGAACACTGAAGCTTTCTTT	CASRPGRGGNTEAFF
NA	TRBJ2-1	15	TRBV6-1	TRBD1	TGTGCCAGCAGCCGTCGACAGGGTTTAGGAAATGAGCAGTTCTTC	CASSRRQGLGNEQFF
few	TRBJ1-2	14	TRBV15	NA	TGTGCCACCAGCAGAGATCTAGCGGGCTATGGCTACACCTTC	CATSRDLAGYGYTF
many	TRBJ1-5	13	TRBV5-5	TRBD1	TGTGCCAGCAGCCGGACAGGGGATCAGCCCCAGCATTTT	CASSRTGDQPQHF
few	TRBJ2-3	13	TRBV20-1	NA	TGCAGTGCTAGTACGTATGGGACAGATACGCAGTATTTT	CSASTYGTDTQYF
many	TRBJ1-2	13	TRBV12-3/TRBV12-4	TRBD1	TGTGCCAGCAGCCCGGACAGGGGCTATGGCTACACCTTC	CASSPDRGYGYTF
few	TRBJ2-1	14	TRBV2	NA	TGTGCCAGCAGGAAAGAGGGGTTGGCCAATGAGCAGTTCTTC	CASRKEGLANEQFF
NA	TRBJ1-2	16	TRBV20-1	TRBD1	TGCAGTGCGTCAGGGGGCTCCGTCTCCCTTAACTATGGCTACACCTTC	CSASGGSVSLNYGYTF
few	TRBJ2-7	14	TRBV3-1	NA	TGTGCCAGCAGCCACAATATAGCACCCTACGAGCAGTACTTC	CASSHNIAPYEQYF
few	TRBJ2-5	12	TRBV20-1	NA	TGCAGTGCTATTTACAGGGAAGAGACCCAGTACTTC	CSAIYREETQYF
NA	TRBJ2-5	13	TRBV7-9	NA	TGTGCCAGCAGCTCGAAGAACAGGGAGACCCAGTACTTC	CASSSKNRETQYF
NA	TRBJ2-2	16	TRBV7-9	NA	TGTGCCAGCAGCTTTTCCCGACAGGGAGGTAAAGGGGAGCTGTTTTTT	CASSFSRQGGKGELFF
few	TRBJ2-1	18	TRBV11-1	TRBD2	TGTGCCAGCAGCTCGACCCGACTAGCGACCGTAAGTTACAATGAGCAGTTCTTC	CASSSTRLATVSYNEQFF
many	TRBJ2-2	16	TRBV6-1	TRBD2	TGTGCCAGCAGTCAACTTAGGCGGGGGGCCTCCGGGGAGCTGTTTTTT	CASSQLRRGASGELFF
few	TRBJ1-2	12	TRBV5-1	NA	TGCGCCAGCAGCTCGCAACTGGAGGGCTACACCTTC	CASSSQLEGYTF
NA	TRBJ2-2	14	TRBV6-5	NA	TGTGCCAGCAGTTACTCCCCGCAGTCGGGGGAGCTGTTTTTT	CASSYSPQSGELFF
NA	TRBJ1-6	13	TRBV7-2	NA	TGTGCCAGCAGCCAACAGCCAAATTCACCCCTCCACTTT	CASSQQPNSPLHF
NA	TRBJ2-5	12	TRBV2	NA	TGTGCCAGCAGTTGGACAGAAGAGACCCAGTACTTC	CASSWTEETQYF
NA	TRBJ1-5	14	TRBV6-2/TRBV6-3	TRBD1	TGTGCCAGCAGGGGACAGGGGTCGAATCAGCCCCAGCATTTT	CASRGQGSNQPQHF
few	TRBJ2-6	14	TRBV11-1	NA	TGTGCCAGCGGGGGTGCAACCGGGGCCAACGTCCTGACTTTC	CASGGATGANVLTF
NA	TRBJ2-3	16	TRBV5-1	TRBD1	TGCGCCAGCAGCCAGGCACCGGGACAGGGTGGAGATACGCAGTATTTT	CASSQAPGQGGDTQYF
NA	TRBJ2-3	15	TRBV12-5	NA	TGTGCTAGTGGTTTGGGACGGATAAGCACAGATACGCAGTATTTT	CASGLGRISTDTQYF
few	TRBJ2-3	13	TRBV27	NA	TGTGCCAGCAGTTCCCCGGGACCAGATACGCAGTATTTT	CASSSPGPDTQYF
NA	TRBJ2-5	14	TRBV9	TRBD1	TGTGCCAGCGCAAAGGACAGGGGGGAAGAGGGCCAGTACTTC	CASAKDRGEEGQYF
NA	TRBJ2-1	12	TRBV5-1	NA	TGCGCCAGCAGCGTTTCAGGGGATGAGCAGTTCTTC	CASSVSGDEQFF
few	TRBJ2-3	11	TRBV20-1	NA	TGCAGTGCTCTTCCTAGGGGGACGCAGTATTTT	CSALPRGTQYF